The 26 T cell receptor beta chains below all came from one sample that was sequenced in a study of blood T cell repertoires in COVID-19. Measured with immunoSEQ multiplex PCR; TCRdb has only the in-frame clones, and not every one. The table includes about 170,000 clones, roughly nine tenths detected once. Material: peripheral blood. The origin of the receptors is a man between 65 and 80 years old with acute or convalescent COVID-19.

The chain has TRBV11-3 and TRBJ2-1; D not resolved. Trimming cost V 5 bases and J 9 bases, with 20 bases left between them. The CDR3 covers 15 residues. Germline assignment: CDR1 SGHNT and CDR2 YENEEA. CDR3 DNA: TGTGCCAGCAGCGCAAGCCCCGCCAGCGAGACTGAGCAGTTCTTC. Its translation: CASSASPASETEQFF.

V is TRBV11-2 and J is TRBJ1-4; D is possibly TRBD1 (5 bases). Germline CDR1 is SGHAT and CDR2 is FQNNGV. V lost 3 bases to trimming and J lost 8 bases, with 16 bases between them. The CDR3 length is 15 residues. The CDR3 sequence is CASSFYQGIPEKLFF. As DNA, the CDR3 is TGTGCCAGCAGCTTTTATCAGGGAATTCCCGAAAAACTGTTTTTT.

This chain links TRBV7-2 with TRBJ1-5; D may be TRBD1 (5 bases). Trimming pared 0 bases from V and 9 bases from J, leaving 12 bases between. The CDR3 has 14 residues. CDR1 and CDR2 (germline): SGHTA, FQGNSA. This CDR3 reads CASSLAREDPPQHF. The CDR3 bases are TGTGCCAGCAGCTTAGCCAGGGAGGACCCGCCCCAGCATTTT.

The chain uses TRBV3-1 (or the pseudogene TRBV3-2) and TRBJ2-7, with a tentative D call TRBD1 (6 bases). The germline CDR1 and CDR2 sequences are LGHDT and YNNKEL (reference sequence). The CDR3 spans 15 residues. V was shortened by 1 base and J by 3 bases, with 13 bases between the two germline ends. This CDR3 is CASSQAQGSCYEQYF. For the CDR3, the DNA is TGTGCCAGCAGCCAAGCACAGGGTTCGTGCTACGAGCAGTACTTC.

V and J are TRBV7-3 and TRBJ2-3; 8 bases fit TRBD2. With V trimmed by 7 bases and J by 2 bases, 8 bases remained unmatched. Germline loops: CDR1 SGHTA, CDR2 FQGTGA. CDR3 length equals 15 residues. As DNA, the CDR3 is TGTGCCAGCACACGAACGGGGGGGCCCACAGATACGCAGTATTTT. Its translation is CASTRTGGPTDTQYF.

V usage is TRBV5-1 and J usage is TRBJ2-3, with TRBD2 matching 14 bases. V lost 3 bases and J lost 1; bases outside the gene matches: 4. Germline-derived CDR1 and CDR2 are SGHRS and YFSETQ. This CDR3 is built from 17 residues. Here the CDR3 DNA reads TGCGCCAGCAGCTCCACGACTAGCGGGGGGGGCACAGATACGCAGTATTTT. Amino acids: CASSSTTSGGGTDTQYF.

The rearrangement joins TRBV6-1 to TRBJ2-7; D possibly corresponds to TRBD1 (6 bases). Germline V gene data show CDR1 as MNHNS and CDR2 as SASEGT. The CDR3 totals 14 residues. The V gene lost 7 bases and the J gene lost 2 bases, with 15 bases spanning the gap. CDR3 residues: CASNIDGDTYEQYF. In DNA form, the CDR3 reads TGTGCCAGCAACATAGACGGGGACACCTACGAGCAGTACTTC.

The V gene is TRBV24-1, the J gene TRBJ2-6; D is ambiguous. Germline CDR1 KGHDR, CDR2 SFDVKD. The CDR3 is 16 amino acids. With 3 bases removed from V and 0 bases from J, the gap between germline ends came to 8 bases. The CDR3 is CATSDGPYSGANVLTF. CDR3 in DNA: TGTGCCACCAGTGATGGGCCATACTCTGGGGCCAACGTCCTGACTTTC.

The chain couples TRBV7-2 to TRBJ2-7, with D possibly being TRBD2 (6 bases). The CDR3 loop spans 13 amino acids. Germline CDR1 SGHTA, CDR2 FQGNSA. V lost 5 bases, J lost 3 bases, and 11 bases lay in between. The CDR3 region is CASSRERNYEQYF. CDR3 bases: TGTGCCAGCAGCCGGGAGCGGAACTACGAGCAGTACTTC.

The chain recombines TRBV28 with TRBJ1-2; 7 nucleotides agree with TRBD1. The CDR3 has 15 residues. CDR1 is MDHEN, CDR2 SYDVKM, per germline. Losses at the gene ends were 3 bases for V and 7 bases for J; bases not matched to a gene: 11. The chain's CDR3 is CASSLPHRQGRGYTF. The CDR3, as DNA: TGTGCCAGCAGTTTGCCCCACCGACAGGGACGTGGCTACACCTTC.

V is TRBV19 and J is TRBJ2-2; D perhaps matches TRBD1 (5 bases). Deletions cut 1 base from V and 4 bases from J, with 10 bases between. Germline CDR1 and CDR2: LNHDA and SQIVND (reference sequence). This CDR3 has 15 residues. CDR3 DNA sequence: TGTGCCAGTAGTATAGTACAGGTCCCCACCGGGGAGCTGTTTTTT. As protein: CASSIVQVPTGELFF.

A single count supports this clone. The chain links TRBV12-3 or TRBV12-4 to TRBJ2-3; D not certain. The CDR3 loop spans 11 amino acids. Trimming stripped 7 bases from V and 3 bases from J, with 5 bases between. This chain's CDR3 is CASTNTDTQYF. The CDR3 DNA reads TGTGCCAGCACCAATACAGATACGCAGTATTTT.

The CDR3 DNA reads TGTGCCAGCAGTGAAGTGAGGCATTATAATTCACCCCTCCACTTT. It encodes CASSEVRHYNSPLHF. The V and J genes are TRBV6-1 and TRBJ1-6, with no clear D. The germline gives CDR1 MNHNS, CDR2 SASEGT. The CDR3 covers 15 residues. Deletions cut 1 base from V and 4 bases from J, with 8 bases between.

The chain is built from TRBV2 and TRBJ1-4, with D unresolved. The CDR3 spans 15 residues. Per germline, CDR1 SNHLY and CDR2 FYNNEI. V shed 5 bases and J shed 8 bases, with 18 bases lying between them. The CDR3 loop reads CASSIGGAEPEKLFF. The DNA for the CDR3 is TGTGCCAGCAGTATAGGAGGCGCGGAACCCGAAAAACTGTTTTTT.

With respect to this clone: The sample has other DNA sequences that encode this CDR3 too. For the CDR3, the DNA is TGTGCCAGAAGCTTATCCGCATCCTACCGGGACAGGGCACACGAGCAGTACTTC. It codes for CARSLSASYRDRAHEQYF. The V gene is TRBV7-5, the J gene TRBJ2-7; the D call in the table, TRBD1, was not verified against the DNA. TRBV7-5 is a pseudogene locus. The CDR3 has 18 amino acids.

The chain links TRBV4-1 to TRBJ2-1; D is ambiguous. The CDR3 runs 13 residues. V dropped 4 bases and J dropped 8 bases, with 12 bases sitting between them. Germline V gene data show CDR1 as MGHRA and CDR2 as YSYEKL. CDR3 bases: TGCGCCAGCAGCCCTCTTCGTATCGATGAGCAGTTCTTC. As protein: CASSPLRIDEQFF.

V gene TRBV5-6 combines with J gene TRBJ2-7; tentative D call: TRBD2 (6 bases). The CDR3 consists of 15 residues. Trimming took off 2 bases at V and 0 bases at J, with 12 bases between the two ends. Germline loops: CDR1 SGHDT, CDR2 YYEEEE. CDR3 bases: TGTGCCAGCAGCTTCAGGCGGGGAAGCTCCTACGAGCAGTACTTC. The encoded protein is CASSFRRGSSYEQYF.

The sample holds a few counts of this clone. J is TRBJ2-2 and V is TRBV5-1, with D possibly matching TRBD1 (6 bases). The germline CDR1 and CDR2 sequences are SGHRS and YFSETQ. The CDR3 covers 15 residues. V was trimmed by 1 base and J by 4 bases, leaving 11 bases between them. CDR3 DNA sequence: TGCGCCAGCAGCTTGTACGGACAGTCCACCGGGGAGCTGTTTTTT. Translating it yields CASSLYGQSTGELFF.

The gene calls are TRBV6-4 and TRBJ2-1, with TRBD1 matching over 8 bases. The V segment lost 6 bases and the J segment 1 base; nucleotides outside the gene matches: 5. The CDR3 is 15 amino acids. CDR1 is MRHNA, CDR2 SNTAGT, per germline. The CDR3 loop reads CASSVGQGSYNEQFF. CDR3 in DNA: TGTGCCAGCAGCGTAGGACAGGGATCCTACAATGAGCAGTTCTTC.

The chain combines TRBV19 with TRBJ2-7; D perhaps matches TRBD2 (5 bases). This CDR3 region has 14 residues. With 2 bases removed from V and 3 bases from J, the gap between germline ends came to 11 bases. Germline loops: CDR1 LNHDA, CDR2 SQIVND (reference sequence). CDR3 loop: CASSIRLLSYEQYF. The DNA of the CDR3 is TGTGCCAGTAGTATAAGACTACTAAGCTACGAGCAGTACTTC. The full variable domain, its missing parts supplied by reference TRBV19 and TRBJ2-7, is DGGITQSPKYLFRKEGQNVTLSCEQNLNHDAMYWYRQDPGQGLRLIYYSQIVNDFQKGDIAEGYSVSREKKESFPLTVTSAQKNPTAFYLCASSIRLLSYEQYFGPGTRLTVT.

This chain uses TRBV5-4 with TRBJ2-3, with a weak D call TRBD2 (6 bases). The V end was cut by 4 bases, the J end by 0 bases, with 15 bases between. The germline gives CDR1 SGHNT, CDR2 YYREEE (reference sequence). The CDR3 consists of 16 residues. The chain's CDR3 is CASSPRAGYSTDTQYF. For the CDR3, the DNA is TGTGCCAGCAGCCCCAGGGCGGGATATAGCACAGATACGCAGTATTTT.

The chain uses TRBV7-7 and TRBJ2-5, with no clear D. V lost 1 base and J lost 0, with 6 bases in between. There are 14 residues in the CDR3. The germline gives CDR1 SSHAT, CDR2 FNYEAQ (reference sequence). The CDR3 region has the DNA TGTGCCAGCAGCTTAGGAGAAAACCAAGAGACCCAGTACTTC. Translation gives CASSLGENQETQYF.

CDR3 nucleotides: TGTGCCAGCAGTCTACAGGATTCACCCCTCCACTTT. It is translated as CASSLQDSPLHF. The V gene is TRBV12-3 or TRBV12-4, the J gene TRBJ1-6; a weak D match, TRBD1 (5 bases). The CDR3 loop spans 12 amino acids. V lost 5 bases and J lost 8, with 7 bases in between.

This chain joins TRBV7-3 and TRBJ1-5; no clear D. The CDR3 extends over 13 amino acids. Trimming stripped 2 bases from V and 5 bases from J, with 7 bases between. In germline, CDR1 is SGHTA, CDR2 FQGTGA. The CDR3 spells CASSLSRDQPQHF. DNA for the CDR3: TGTGCCAGCAGCTTATCACGGGATCAGCCCCAGCATTTT.

The chain recombines TRBV29-1 with TRBJ2-3; possibly TRBD2 for D (6 bases). Trimming removed 5 bases from V and 0 bases from J, with 15 bases in between. This CDR3 is built from 15 residues. CDR1 SQVTM and CDR2 ANQGSEA come from the germline V gene. The CDR3: CSVLSWGESTDTQYF. The CDR3, as DNA: TGCAGCGTTTTGAGTTGGGGGGAGAGCACAGATACGCAGTATTTT.

V is TRBV21-1 and J is TRBJ1-5; the table's D call, TRBD1, was not checked against the DNA. TRBV21-1 is classified as a pseudogene. The CDR3 has 16 residues. In DNA, the CDR3 is TGTGCCAGCAGCAAAAGGAGACACAGGGCTGGTCAGCCCCAGCATTTT. Translation: CASSKRRHRAGQPQHF.